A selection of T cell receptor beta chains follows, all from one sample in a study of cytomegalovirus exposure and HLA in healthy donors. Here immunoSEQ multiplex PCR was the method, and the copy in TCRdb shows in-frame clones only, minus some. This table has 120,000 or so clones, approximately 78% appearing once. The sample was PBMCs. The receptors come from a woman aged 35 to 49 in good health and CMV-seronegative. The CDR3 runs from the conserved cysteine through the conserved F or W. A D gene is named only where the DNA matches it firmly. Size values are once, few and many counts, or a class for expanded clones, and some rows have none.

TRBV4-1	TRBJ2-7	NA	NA	TGCGCCAGCAGCCTTCGGAGTAGCGATGGGGAGCAGTACTTC	CASSLRSSDGEQYF
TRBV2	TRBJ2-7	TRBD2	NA	TGTGCCAGCACTGTCGGACTAGCGGGGAGGCAGTACTTC	CASTVGLAGRQYF
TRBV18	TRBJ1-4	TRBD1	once	TGTGCCAGCTCACCAGACAGGGCCTCGGAAAAACTGTTTTTT	CASSPDRASEKLFF
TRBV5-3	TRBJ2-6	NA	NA	TGTGCCAGAAGTTCTGGACTGCTGCTCTCTGGGGCCAACGTCCTGACTTTC	CARSSGLLLSGANVLTF
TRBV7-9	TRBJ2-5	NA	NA	TGTGCCAGCAGCTTAGCAGGCGGCCAAGAGACCCAGTACTTC	CASSLAGGQETQYF
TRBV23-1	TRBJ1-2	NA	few	TGCGCCAGCAGTCGGACCGGGGTTTATGGCTACACCTTC	CASSRTGVYGYTF
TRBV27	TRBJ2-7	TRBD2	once	TGTGCCAGCAGACCCGGACTAGCCGCCTACGAGCAGTACTTC	CASRPGLAAYEQYF
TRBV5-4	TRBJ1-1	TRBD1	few	TGTGCCAGCAGCATACCAGGGGGCTTGAAAACTGAAGCTTTCTTT	CASSIPGGLKTEAFF
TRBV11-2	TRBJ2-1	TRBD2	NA	TGTGCCAGCAGCGTCACTAGCGGGAGTAAATCCTACAATGAGCAGTTCTTC	CASSVTSGSKSYNEQFF
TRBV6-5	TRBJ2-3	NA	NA	TGTGCCAGCAGTGCGGGACAGATCAACACAGATACGCAGTATTTT	CASSAGQINTDTQYF
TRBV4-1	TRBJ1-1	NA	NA	TGCGCCAGCAGCTTGCAGGGGCCGAACACTGAAGCTTTCTTT	CASSLQGPNTEAFF
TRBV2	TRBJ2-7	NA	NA	TGTGCCAGCAGGGCCCACTACGAGCAGTACTTC	CASRAHYEQYF
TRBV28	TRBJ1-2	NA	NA	TGTGCCAGCAAGACTATGGGAACAGATGGCTACACCTTC	CASKTMGTDGYTF
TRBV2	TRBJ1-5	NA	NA	TGTGCCAGCAGTCCGGACAACCCAGGACAGTTCCAGCATTTT	CASSPDNPGQFQHF
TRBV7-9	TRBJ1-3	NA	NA	TGTGCCAGCAGCTCGTATCAGGCAAACTCTGGAAACACCATATATTTT	CASSSYQANSGNTIYF
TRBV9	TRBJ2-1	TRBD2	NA	TGTGCCAGCAGCGTCCCTAGCGGGAGCTCCTACAATGAGCAGTTCTTC	CASSVPSGSSYNEQFF
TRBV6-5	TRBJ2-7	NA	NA	TGTGCCAGCAGTGAAGGGGAAGTCTACGAGCAGTACTTC	CASSEGEVYEQYF
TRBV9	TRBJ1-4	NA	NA	TGTGCCAGCAGTGACTCAGCAACTAATGAAAAACTGTTTTTT	CASSDSATNEKLFF
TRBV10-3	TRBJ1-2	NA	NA	TGTGCCATCAGTTCCGGACAGACCCTCTTTAACTATGGCTACACCTTC	CAISSGQTLFNYGYTF
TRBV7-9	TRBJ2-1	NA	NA	TGTGCCACCTCGGGGAGAGATAACAATGAGCAGTTCTTC	CATSGRDNNEQFF
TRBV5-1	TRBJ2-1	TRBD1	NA	TGCGCCAGCAGCTCGAGACAGGGGGCCCGCAAATCCTACAATGAGCAGTTCTTC	CASSSRQGARKSYNEQFF
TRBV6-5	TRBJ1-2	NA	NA	TGTGCCACCCGTGGGGCTGGCTATGGCTACACCTTC	CATRGAGYGYTF
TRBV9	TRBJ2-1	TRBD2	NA	TGTGCCAGCAGCCCGACCCCCGGCGGGAGGACTGAGCAGTTCTTC	CASSPTPGGRTEQFF
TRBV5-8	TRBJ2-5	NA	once	TGTGCCAGCAGCTTGGGGACAGCGATCCAAGAGACCCAGTACTTC	CASSLGTAIQETQYF
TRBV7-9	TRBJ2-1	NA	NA	TGTTCCAGCAGCTTGGACTACAGGGAGCAGTTCTTC	CSSSLDYREQFF
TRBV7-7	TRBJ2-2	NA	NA	TGTGCTAGCAGCTTAGACATTTCCGGGGAGCTGTTTTTT	CASSLDISGELFF
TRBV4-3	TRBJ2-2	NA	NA	TGCGCCAGCAGCCAACACGACAGTAACACCGGGGAGCTGTTTTTT	CASSQHDSNTGELFF
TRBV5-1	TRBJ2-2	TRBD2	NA	TGCGCCAGCAGCTTGCGGGAGGGCCGATACGGGGAGCTGTTTTTT	CASSLREGRYGELFF
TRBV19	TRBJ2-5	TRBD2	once	TGTGCCAGTAGTGTACTAGCGGGACTAGAGACCCAGTACTTC	CASSVLAGLETQYF
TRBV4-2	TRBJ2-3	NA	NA	TGTGCCAGCAGCCAAGAGGTCCTAGCTGCAGATACGCAGTATTTT	CASSQEVLAADTQYF
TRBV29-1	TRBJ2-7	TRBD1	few	TGCAGCGCCGGGACAGGGGAAAGCTACGAGCAGTACTTC	CSAGTGESYEQYF
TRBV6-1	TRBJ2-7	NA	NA	TGTGCCAGCAGGATCACAGCGGATAGCTCCTACGAGCAGTACTTC	CASRITADSSYEQYF
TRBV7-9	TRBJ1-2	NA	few	TGTGCCAGCAGCTTAGCGGAGGGTTGGGGCTACACCTTC	CASSLAEGWGYTF
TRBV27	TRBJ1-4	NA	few	TGTGCCAGCAGTCAGAACAGGGTTTCTAATGAAAAACTGTTTTTT	CASSQNRVSNEKLFF
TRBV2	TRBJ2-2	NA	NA	TGTGCCAGTGGGGGGCGGACAGGAGGTACCGGGGAGCTGTTTTTT	CASGGRTGGTGELFF
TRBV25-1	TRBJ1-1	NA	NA	TGTGCCAGCAGTGAATCTGACAGCCTGATGAACACTGAAGCTTTCTTT	CASSESDSLMNTEAFF
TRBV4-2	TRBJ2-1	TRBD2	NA	TGTGCCAGCAGCCAAGATTGGGGACTAGCGGTCTTAAGCTCCTACAATGAGCAGTTCTTC	CASSQDWGLAVLSSYNEQFF